This TCR beta chain emerged from a study of early T cells in non-severe SARS-CoV-2 infection. About the study: It was bulk RNA from unsorted whole blood that was sequenced, and the chains were unpaired.

Researchers tagged individual cDNA molecules with unique molecular identifiers. One entry per CDR3 protein, called by TCRdb with MiXCR from the 5' RACE reads. The repertoire holds around 44,000 distinct CDR3 sequences, with around 7.7% as singletons. Points on this clonotype: Its target is unknown.

Findings of the study overall: Matching results from VDJdb favored anti-spike CD8 responses, leaving private and CD4 specificities undetected.

The material sequenced was whole blood. This TCR came from an adult who was a healthcare worker with PCR-confirmed SARS-CoV-2 infection or an uninfected control (not recorded which).

The CDR3 region is CAISESPGTSGGLYEQYF. As DNA, the CDR3 is TGTGCCATCAGTGAGTCACCAGGGACTAGCGGGGGCCTCTACGAGCAGTACTTC. The V gene is TRBV10-3, the J gene TRBJ2-7, with TRBD2 matching 14 bases. The germline V gene encodes CDR1 ENHRY and CDR2 SYGVKD. The CDR3 spans 18 residues. J was trimmed by 3 bases and V by 0 bases; bases with no gene match: 7.